The rows below give T cell receptor beta chains drawn from one sample of a study of T cell repertoires in cytomegalovirus infection. Each CDR3 protein is one row after TCRdb ran MiXCR on the reads. The sample lists about 300,000 distinct CDR3 sequences, approximately 8.9% seen once, with over 2.5% in the top ten. The sequencing input was PBMCs. The origin of the receptors is a human donor in good health (CMV status not recorded). Some clones in this sample may be carry-over from other donors' samples. Both conserved end residues are part of each CDR3. A D gene is named only where the DNA matches it firmly. Clone sizes are given selectively: once, few, many, or a class where the clone is expanded.

>many|TRBJ1-1|14|TRBD1|TRBV20-1
CSARNQGGGTEAFF
TGCAGTGCTAGGAACCAGGGGGGAGGCACTGAAGCTTTCTTT
>many|TRBJ2-7|18|TRBD1|TRBV6-1
CASSAIPGQGEPAYEQYF
TGTGCCAGCAGTGCCATACCAGGACAGGGCGAACCCGCCTACGAGCAGTACTTC
>.|TRBJ2-2|16|.|TRBV4-2
CASSRGWRDTTGELFF
TGTGCCAGCAGCCGTGGTTGGAGGGATACCACCGGGGAGCTGTTTTTT
>many|TRBJ2-3|17|TRBD2|TRBV6-2/TRBV6-3
CASSLETSGESTDTQYF
TGTGCCAGCAGCCTCGAGACTAGCGGGGAAAGCACAGATACGCAGTATTTT
>many|TRBJ1-6|16|.|TRBV7-2
CASSSTDIHGDSPLHF
TGTGCCAGCAGCTCTACGGACATTCATGGCGATTCACCCCTCCACTTT
>many|TRBJ1-2|14|.|TRBV4-1
CASSQDSWATGYTF
TGCGCCAGCAGCCAAGATTCGTGGGCAACTGGCTACACCTTC
>few|TRBJ1-1|16|TRBD1|TRBV11-2
CASSTGQGFGNTEAFF
TGTGCCAGCAGCACCGGACAGGGGTTTGGGAACACTGAAGCTTTCTTT
>many|TRBJ2-1|15|TRBD2|TRBV4-3
CASSQAGLAYNEQFF
TGCGCCAGCAGCCAAGCGGGACTAGCATACAATGAGCAGTTCTTC
>many|TRBJ2-1|12|.|TRBV20-1
CSASPGASEQFF
TGCAGTGCTAGTCCGGGGGCGAGTGAGCAGTTCTTC
>many|TRBJ1-5|16|.|TRBV28
CASSFSGRDSNQPQHF
TGTGCCAGCAGTTTTTCTGGTAGGGATAGCAATCAGCCCCAGCATTTT
>many|TRBJ1-2|17|TRBD1|TRBV6-6
CASSYPWGTGGGGGYTF
TGTGCCAGCAGTTACCCCTGGGGAACAGGGGGCGGGGGGGGCTACACCTTC
>many|TRBJ2-2|15|.|TRBV20-1
CSARDRQPNTGELFF
TGCAGTGCTAGAGATAGACAGCCAAACACCGGGGAGCTGTTTTTT
>many|TRBJ2-5|13|.|TRBV7-2
CASNRQDQETQYF
TGTGCCAGCAACCGACAGGACCAAGAGACCCAGTACTTC
>many|TRBJ2-3|15|TRBD2|TRBV7-2
CASSLPAGGTDTQYF
TGTGCCAGCAGCTTACCAGCGGGGGGCACAGATACGCAGTATTTT
>many|TRBJ2-7|18|.|TRBV7-2
CASSLQGRSGLTSYEQYF
TGTGCCAGCAGCTTACAGGGGAGGTCGGGCCTTACTTCCTACGAGCAGTACTTC
>many|TRBJ1-2|13|.|TRBV28
CASSQGHNYGYTF
TGTGCCAGCAGTCAGGGCCATAACTATGGCTACACCTTC
>many|TRBJ1-2|16|.|TRBV14
CASSQDITGLIYGYTF
TGTGCCAGCAGCCAAGATATCACGGGACTAATCTATGGCTACACCTTC
>many|TRBJ2-3|12|.|TRBV7-9
CASSPIGYTQYF
TGTGCCAGCAGCCCAATAGGATATACGCAGTATTTT
>many|TRBJ2-3|20|TRBD1|TRBV19
CASSIPRGTGATSPRDTQYF
TGTGCCAGTAGTATACCCCGGGGGACAGGGGCGACTAGCCCGCGGGATACGCAGTATTTT
>many|TRBJ2-1|16|TRBD1|TRBV20-1
CSAGGQGRVPYNEQFF
TGCAGTGCAGGGGGACAGGGGAGAGTCCCCTACAATGAGCAGTTCTTC
>many|TRBJ2-7|13|TRBD1|TRBV20-1
CSVPGQETYEQYF
TGCAGTGTTCCGGGACAGGAGACCTACGAGCAGTACTTC
>many|TRBJ1-2|12|.|TRBV6-1
CASMQVQYGYTF
TGTGCCAGCATGCAAGTTCAATATGGCTACACCTTC
>.|TRBJ2-2|16|.|TRBV28
CASSKLYRADPGELFF
TGTGCCAGCAGTAAACTATACCGGGCGGATCCCGGGGAGCTGTTTTTT
>many|TRBJ1-1|15|.|TRBV7-2
CASSLVVSDDNEAFF
TGTGCCAGCAGCTTAGTGGTGTCAGACGATAATGAAGCTTTCTTT
>many|TRBJ1-1|16|.|TRBV11-3
CASSGRLRWQLTEAFF
TGTGCCAGCAGCGGACGACTTAGGTGGCAGCTCACTGAAGCTTTCTTT
>many|TRBJ2-7|14|.|TRBV12-3/TRBV12-4
CASSFGGIPYEQYF
TGTGCCAGCAGTTTCGGGGGTATACCCTACGAGCAGTACTTC
>many|TRBJ2-2|12|.|TRBV10-3
CAISYDTGELFF
TGTGCCATCAGTTACGACACCGGGGAGCTGTTTTTT
>.|TRBJ2-5|15|TRBD2|TRBV6-5
CASSYSAGGTETQYF
TGTGCCAGCAGTTACTCGGCCGGGGGGACAGAGACCCAGTACTTC
>many|TRBJ2-1|16|.|TRBV7-2
CASSLVGQGLTDEQFF
TGTGCCAGCAGCTTAGTAGGGCAGGGGCTGACCGATGAGCAGTTCTTC
>few|TRBJ2-1|13|.|TRBV5-1
CASSPGVGNEQFF
TGCGCCAGCAGCCCTGGCGTGGGGAATGAGCAGTTCTTC
>many|TRBJ1-1|16|.|TRBV7-3
CASSLNPGVRGTEAFF
TGTGCCAGCAGCTTAAACCCCGGGGTGCGAGGGACTGAAGCTTTCTTT
>many|TRBJ2-5|17|.|TRBV7-9
CASSFYGSGPDQETQYF
TGTGCCAGCAGCTTTTATGGATCGGGGCCGGACCAAGAGACCCAGTACTTC
>many|TRBJ1-2|11|.|TRBV7-2
CASRNHYGYTF
TGTGCCAGCCGAAACCACTATGGCTACACCTTC
>.|TRBJ1-1|14|.|TRBV20-1
CSAKAPREGTEAFF
TGCAGTGCAAAGGCTCCAAGAGAGGGCACTGAAGCTTTCTTT
>.|TRBJ2-3|18|.|TRBV6-2/TRBV6-3
CASSYSIVVPPSADTQYF
TGTGCCAGCAGTTACTCGATCGTCGTACCTCCCTCGGCAGATACGCAGTATTTT
>many|TRBJ2-7|12|.|TRBV27
CASRDGHYEQYF
TGTGCCAGCAGGGACGGTCACTACGAGCAGTACTTC
>many|TRBJ1-4|16|TRBD1|TRBV7-2
CASSLTPTGGSEKLFF
TGTGCCAGCAGCTTAACTCCGACAGGGGGCTCTGAAAAACTGTTTTTT
>few|TRBJ1-2|13|.|TRBV29-1
CSGLLGDMGGYTF
TGCAGCGGCCTTTTGGGGGACATGGGTGGCTACACCTTC
>many|TRBJ2-7|15|TRBD1|TRBV5-5
CASSLRGTGEYEQYF
TGTGCCAGCAGCTTGAGGGGAACAGGGGAGTACGAGCAGTACTTC
>.|TRBJ1-4|15|TRBD1|TRBV7-9
CASAAPRGSYEKLFF
TGTGCCAGCGCTGCCCCCAGGGGGAGTTATGAAAAACTGTTTTTT
>many|TRBJ1-5|13|.|TRBV19
CASQGAVHQPQHF
TGTGCCAGTCAAGGGGCAGTTCATCAGCCCCAGCATTTT
>many|TRBJ2-7|15|TRBD2|TRBV20-1
CSARGPSGATYEQYF
TGCAGTGCTAGAGGCCCTAGCGGGGCAACCTACGAGCAGTACTTC
>few|TRBJ2-1|15|.|TRBV29-1
CSVEGGDTPYNEQFF
TGCAGCGTTGAAGGTGGAGACACCCCCTACAATGAGCAGTTCTTC
>many|TRBJ1-2|16|.|TRBV28
CASSSLPGTGDYGYTF
TGTGCCAGCAGTTCGCTCCCCGGGACGGGGGATTATGGCTACACCTTC
>many|TRBJ2-2|15|TRBD1|TRBV7-2
CASSWRQGRSGELFF
TGTGCCAGCAGCTGGAGACAGGGGCGGTCCGGGGAGCTGTTTTTT
>.|TRBJ1-6|14|.|TRBV3-1
CASSQVEGNSPLHF
TGTGCCAGCAGCCAGGTGGAGGGGAATTCACCCCTCCACTTT
>many|TRBJ1-1|13|.|TRBV19
CASMPLMGTEAFF
TGTGCCAGTATGCCCCTGATGGGCACTGAAGCTTTCTTT
>many|TRBJ1-3|10|.|TRBV7-9
CASSGSTIYF
TGTGCCAGCAGCGGGAGCACCATATATTTT
>many|TRBJ2-7|13|.|TRBV5-4
CASSPGRGNEQYF
TGTGCCAGCAGCCCGGGAAGAGGGAACGAGCAGTACTTC
>.|TRBJ2-6|16|TRBD2|TRBV2
CTSSRLAGPGANVLTF
TGTACCAGCAGCCGCCTAGCGGGGCCTGGGGCCAACGTCCTGACTTTC
>.|TRBJ1-3|13|.|TRBV6-2/TRBV6-3
CASSYPGGNTIYF
TGTGCCAGCAGTTACCCCGGTGGAAACACCATATATTTT
>many|TRBJ2-1|15|.|TRBV7-2
CASSLRGTNNNEQFF
TGTGCCAGCAGCTTAAGGGGGACAAATAACAATGAGCAGTTCTTC
>few|TRBJ1-1|13|.|TRBV6-5
CASSLGLVTEAFF
TGTGCCAGCAGTTTAGGATTGGTCACTGAAGCTTTCTTT
>many|TRBJ1-1|14|.|TRBV27
CASSPDRGNTEAFF
TGTGCCAGCAGTCCCGACAGAGGGAACACTGAAGCTTTCTTT
>many|TRBJ1-5|21|TRBD1|TRBV28
CASSLASPWTGRTYSNQPQHF
TGTGCCAGCAGTTTAGCCTCCCCTTGGACAGGCAGGACGTATAGCAATCAGCCCCAGCATTTT
>.|TRBJ1-1|12|.|TRBV7-9
CASSGEAPEAFF
TGTGCCAGCTCGGGGGAGGCCCCTGAAGCTTTCTTT
>many|TRBJ2-7|13|TRBD1|TRBV10-3
CAIRDRGTNEQYF
TGTGCCATCCGGGACAGGGGTACAAACGAGCAGTACTTC
>many|TRBJ1-3|16|.|TRBV7-2
CASSFFQGQAGNTIYF
TGTGCCAGCAGCTTCTTCCAGGGGCAGGCTGGAAACACCATATATTTT
>many|TRBJ1-6|16|TRBD1|TRBV6-4
CASRMGQGTPNSPLHF
TGTGCCAGCAGGATGGGACAGGGGACTCCAAATTCACCCCTCCACTTT
>.|TRBJ1-5|13|TRBD1|TRBV20-1
CSARSRGREPQHF
TGCAGTGCTAGATCCAGGGGGAGGGAGCCCCAGCATTTT